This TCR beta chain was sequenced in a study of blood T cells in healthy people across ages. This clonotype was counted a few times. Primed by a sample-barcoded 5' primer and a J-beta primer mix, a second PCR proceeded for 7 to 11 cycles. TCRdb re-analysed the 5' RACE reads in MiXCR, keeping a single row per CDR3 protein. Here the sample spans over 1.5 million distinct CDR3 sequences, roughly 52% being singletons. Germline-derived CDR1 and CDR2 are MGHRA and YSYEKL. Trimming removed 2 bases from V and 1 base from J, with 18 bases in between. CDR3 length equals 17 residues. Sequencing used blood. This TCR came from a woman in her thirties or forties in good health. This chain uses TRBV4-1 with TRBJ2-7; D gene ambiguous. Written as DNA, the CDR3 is TGCGCCAGCAGCCAACTTCCCTCTGTGGGCCCGTCCTACGAGCAGTACTTC. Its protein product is CASSQLPSVGPSYEQYF.